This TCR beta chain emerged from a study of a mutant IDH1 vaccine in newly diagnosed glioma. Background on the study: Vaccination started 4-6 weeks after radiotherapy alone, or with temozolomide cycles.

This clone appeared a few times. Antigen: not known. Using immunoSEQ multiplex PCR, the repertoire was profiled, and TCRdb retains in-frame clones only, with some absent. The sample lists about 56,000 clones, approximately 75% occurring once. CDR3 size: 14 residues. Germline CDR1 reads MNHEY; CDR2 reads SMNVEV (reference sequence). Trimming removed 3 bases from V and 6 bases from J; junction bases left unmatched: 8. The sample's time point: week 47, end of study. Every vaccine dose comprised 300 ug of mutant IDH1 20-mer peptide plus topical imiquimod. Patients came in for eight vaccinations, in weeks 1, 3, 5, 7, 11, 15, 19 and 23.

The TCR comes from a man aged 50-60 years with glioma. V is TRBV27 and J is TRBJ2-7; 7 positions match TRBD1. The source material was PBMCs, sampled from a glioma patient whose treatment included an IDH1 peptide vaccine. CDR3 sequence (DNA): TGTGCCAGCAGTTTGACAGGGTACATACCCGAGCAGTACTTC. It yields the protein CASSLTGYIPEQYF.